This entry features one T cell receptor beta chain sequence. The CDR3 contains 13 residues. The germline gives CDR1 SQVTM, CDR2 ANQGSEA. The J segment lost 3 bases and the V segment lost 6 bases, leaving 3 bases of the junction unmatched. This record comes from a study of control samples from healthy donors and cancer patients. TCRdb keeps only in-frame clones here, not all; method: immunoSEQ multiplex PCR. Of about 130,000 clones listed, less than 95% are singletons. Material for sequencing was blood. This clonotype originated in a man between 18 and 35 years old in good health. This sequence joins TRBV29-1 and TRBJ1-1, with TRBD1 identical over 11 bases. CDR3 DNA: TGCAGCGTATCGGACAGGGGGCACACTGAAGCTTTCTTT. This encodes CSVSDRGHTEAFF.